What follows are 28 T cell receptor beta chains derived from one specimen sequenced in a study of blood T cell repertoires in COVID-19. Here immunoSEQ multiplex PCR was the method, and the copy in TCRdb shows in-frame clones only, minus some. The sample yields about 210,000 clones, more than 85% seen once. The sequenced material came from peripheral blood. The receptors stem from a man aged 35 to 55 with acute or convalescent COVID-19.

The chain recombines TRBV7-9 with TRBJ1-1, with D possibly TRBD1 on 6 matching bases. Germline V CDR1 and CDR2: SEHNR, FQNEAQ (reference sequence). Between the trimmed V and J ends, which lost 5 bases and 4 bases, there was a span of 26 bases. This CDR3 is built from 18 residues. The CDR3 protein is CASSPSSFHRVHRTEAFF. CDR3 nucleotide sequence: TGTGCCAGCAGCCCCTCATCGTTCCACAGGGTCCACCGCACTGAAGCTTTCTTT.

The V and J genes are TRBV5-1 and TRBJ1-6; D is ambiguous. V was clipped by 0 bases and J by 10 bases, with 11 bases between them. Germline V lookup: CDR1 SGHRS, CDR2 YFSETQ. The CDR3 has 14 residues. The CDR3 reads CASSLEYEGSPLHF. The CDR3, as DNA: TGCGCCAGCAGCTTGGAGTATGAGGGATCACCCCTCCACTTT. The full variable domain, its missing parts supplied by reference TRBV5-1 and TRBJ1-6, is KAGVTQTPRYLIKTRGQQVTLSCSPISGHRSVSWYQQTPGQGLQFLFEYFSETQRNKGNFPGRFSGRQFSNSRSEMNVSTLELGDSALYLCASSLEYEGSPLHFGNGTRLTVT.

Here the CDR3 reads CASSLAGNPQETQYF. The CDR3 DNA is TGTGCCAGCAGCTTAGCGGGCAACCCCCAAGAGACCCAGTACTTC. The rearrangement links TRBV7-2 to TRBJ2-5, with D hard to call. The CDR3 is made up of 15 amino acids. Trimming left V 0 bases short and J 1 base short, with 9 bases between. CDR1 and CDR2 (germline): SGHTA, FQGNSA.

As to this clone: In the same sample, other DNA sequences code for this CDR3. V gene TRBV27 combines with J gene TRBJ1-6; 7 nucleotides line up with TRBD1. Germline CDR1 reads MNHEY; CDR2 reads SMNVEV (reference sequence). This CDR3 has 15 residues. With 4 bases clipped from V and 4 bases from J, the junction kept 4 bases outside the gene matches. The CDR3, as DNA: TGTGCCAGCAGTTCGAGGACAGGTTATAATTCACCCCTCCACTTT. As protein: CASSSRTGYNSPLHF.

The chain has TRBV10-2 and TRBJ1-4, with 7 bases matching TRBD1. Germline CDR1 WSHSY, CDR2 SAAADI. Trimming took 6 bases from V and 5 from J; bases not matched to a gene: 6. The CDR3 has 14 amino acids. This chain's CDR3 is CASRNRGANEKLFF. DNA of the CDR3: TGCGCCAGCAGAAACAGGGGAGCAAATGAAAAACTGTTTTTT.

This chain uses TRBV5-1 with TRBJ1-1, with 9 bases identical to TRBD1. Germline CDR1 and CDR2: SGHRS and YFSETQ. The junction had 6 bases not matched to a gene; V was cut back by 4 bases and J by 5 bases. The CDR3 contains 14 residues. In DNA form, the CDR3 reads TGCGCCAGCAGCCTATCGGGACAGGGAACTGAAGCTTTCTTT. Protein product: CASSLSGQGTEAFF.

The rearrangement joins TRBV19 to TRBJ2-1; 10 bases fit TRBD1. The germline V gene has CDR1 LNHDA and CDR2 SQIVND (reference sequence). J gave up 6 bases and V 5 bases, and 10 bases lay outside the gene matches. This CDR3 is 16 amino acids long. CDR3 protein: CASSLATGGAGNEQFF. The DNA for the CDR3 is TGTGCCAGTAGTCTAGCGACAGGGGGCGCCGGCAATGAGCAGTTCTTC.

The chain carries TRBV7-9 and TRBJ1-1; D not resolved. Trimming took 4 bases from V and 7 from J, leaving 10 bases between them. The V gene's germline CDR1 is SEHNR and CDR2 FQNEAQ (reference sequence). This CDR3 has 12 residues. The CDR3 DNA sequence: TGTGCCAGCAGCTCGGGTGATCTTGAAGCTTTCTTT. Translating gives CASSSGDLEAFF.

The genes are TRBV28 and TRBJ1-6, with D perhaps matching TRBD1 (6 bases). The germline V and J ends were trimmed by 1 base and 7 bases, with 11 bases remaining between them. This CDR3 contains 15 residues. CDR1 and CDR2 from the germline V gene are MDHEN and SYDVKM. Written as DNA, the CDR3 is TGTGCCAGCAGTTTATTTGTACAGGGCAATTCACCCCTCCACTTT. It yields the protein CASSLFVQGNSPLHF.

The chain has TRBV5-1 and TRBJ2-7, with 9 positions matching TRBD1. The CDR3 contains 14 residues. Germline CDR1 and CDR2: SGHRS and YFSETQ. Trimming took 3 bases from V and 5 from J; bases not matched to a gene: 6. CDR3 sequence: CASSYWDREDEQYF. CDR3 coding DNA: TGCGCCAGCAGCTACTGGGACAGGGAGGACGAGCAGTACTTC.

The V gene is TRBV6-5, the J gene TRBJ1-1; TRBD1 might be the D (5 bases). Germline lookup yields CDR1 MNHEY and CDR2 SVGAGI. V dropped 3 bases and J dropped 0 bases, with 14 bases sitting between them. This CDR3 is 16 amino acids long. CDR3 loop: CASSYKPGSMNTEAFF. CDR3 nucleotides: TGTGCCAGCAGTTATAAGCCAGGGTCTATGAACACTGAAGCTTTCTTT.

In this sample, this clone turned up once. This chain uses TRBV6-6 with TRBJ2-7; perhaps TRBD2 as D (6 bases). The CDR3 contains 11 residues. V lost 10 bases to trimming and J lost 3 bases, with 10 bases between them. Germline CDR1 and CDR2: MNHNY and SVGAGI (reference sequence). CDR3 amino acids: CATRTNYEQYF. The CDR3 coding sequence is TGTGCCACTCGGACTAACTACGAGCAGTACTTC.

This clone was observed a handful of times. The V gene is TRBV5-1, the J gene TRBJ2-3; TRBD2 aligns across 10 bases. The CDR3 spans 16 residues. Per the germline V gene, CDR1 is SGHRS and CDR2 is YFSETQ. The junction had 4 bases not matched to a gene; V was cut back by 0 bases and J by 3 bases. The CDR3 sequence is CASSLEPGLATDTQYF. The CDR3 DNA sequence: TGCGCCAGCAGCTTGGAACCGGGACTAGCGACAGATACGCAGTATTTT.

The chain carries TRBV18 and TRBJ2-3, with 9 bases lining up with TRBD2. The CDR3 loop spans 14 amino acids. Unmatched junction bases numbered 6, after V lost 5 bases and J lost 6 bases. The germline CDR1 and CDR2 sequences are KGHSH and LQKENI. The CDR3 reads CASSSGLALDTQYF. The CDR3 DNA sequence: TGTGCCAGCTCATCGGGACTAGCTCTTGATACGCAGTATTTT.

The chain uses TRBV20-1 and TRBJ1-2; a possible D gene is TRBD1 (5 bases). CDR1 is DFQATT and CDR2 is SNEGSKA in the germline V gene (reference sequence). V lost 8 bases to trimming and J lost 8 bases, with 9 bases between them. The CDR3 runs to 9 residues. CDR3 sequence reads: CSSQGGYTF. In DNA form, the CDR3 reads TGCAGTTCTCAGGGCGGCTACACCTTC.

J is TRBJ2-1 and V is TRBV18; 7 nucleotides match TRBD1. With 3 bases clipped from V and 7 bases from J, the junction kept 6 bases outside the gene matches. CDR1 and CDR2 from the germline V gene are KGHSH and LQKENI. The CDR3 length is 14 residues. The CDR3 loop reads CASSPRTGLNEQFF. DNA for the CDR3: TGTGCCAGCTCACCGCGGACAGGCTTAAATGAGCAGTTCTTC.

The V and J genes are TRBV5-1 and TRBJ1-2; D is unresolved. The CDR3 sequence is 14 residues long. The V and J ends lost 0 bases and 5 bases respectively, with 11 bases between them. Germline V gene data show CDR1 as SGHRS and CDR2 as YFSETQ. CDR3 region: CASSLEAQLYGYTF. CDR3 DNA: TGCGCCAGCAGCTTGGAGGCACAACTATATGGCTACACCTTC.

This sequence joins TRBV5-4 and TRBJ1-6; D is perhaps TRBD1 (6 bases). Between the trimmed V and J ends, which lost 0 bases and 13 bases, there was a span of 11 bases. The CDR3 contains 13 residues. The germline V gene encodes CDR1 SGHNT and CDR2 YYREEE (reference sequence). Here the CDR3 DNA reads TGTGCCAGCAGCTTGGCTGGGGGCTCGCCCCTCCACTTT. This translates into CASSLAGGSPLHF.

The rearrangement links TRBV9 to TRBJ2-2, with TRBD1 identical over 7 bases. This CDR3 has 14 residues. Germline lookup yields CDR1 SGDLS and CDR2 YYNGEE. V shed 1 base and J 5 bases; nucleotides not matched to a gene: 2. This CDR3 is CASSVSGGTGELFF. The CDR3 region has the DNA TGTGCCAGCAGCGTATCAGGGGGTACCGGGGAGCTGTTTTTT. The variable domain in full, completed from reference TRBV9 and TRBJ2-2, reads DSGVTQTPKHLITATGQRVTLRCSPRSGDLSVYWYQQSLDQGLQFLIQYYNGEERAKGNILERFSAQQFPDLHSELNLSSLELGDSALYFCASSVSGGTGELFFGEGSRLTVL.

The chain combines TRBV27 with TRBJ1-5, with a weak D call TRBD1 (5 bases). The CDR3 spans 14 residues. Per the germline V gene, CDR1 is MNHEY and CDR2 is SMNVEV (reference sequence). V was shortened by 5 bases and J by 10 bases, with 18 bases between the two germline ends. CDR3 coding DNA: TGTGCCAGCAGTACAGGACGGGGGGTCGGACCCCAGCATTTT. Protein sequence: CASSTGRGVGPQHF.

The rearrangement uses TRBV6-5 and TRBJ1-4; the D is unclear. Germline CDR1 and CDR2: MNHEY and SVGAGI. CDR3 length: 15 amino acids. Trimming removed 7 bases at V and 0 bases at J, with 12 bases between. As DNA, the CDR3 is TGTGCCAGCACCCCTCCGGGAGCAACTAATGAAAAACTGTTTTTT. It translates to CASTPPGATNEKLFF.

The genes are TRBV2 and TRBJ2-5; D is undetermined. V was shortened by 4 bases and J by 2 bases, with 14 bases between the two germline ends. This CDR3 has 15 residues. The V gene's germline CDR1 is SNHLY and CDR2 FYNNEI. The CDR3 nucleotides are TGTGCCAGCAGTGTACGCCCTTCACTTCAAGAGACCCAGTACTTC. Translated, it gives CASSVRPSLQETQYF.

This clone was counted once. The chain has TRBV10-3 and TRBJ2-3, with 12 bases lining up with TRBD2. With 4 bases clipped from V and 2 bases from J, the junction kept 4 bases outside the gene matches. The CDR3 extends over 16 amino acids. CDR1 is ENHRY and CDR2 is SYGVKD in the germline V gene. CDR3: CAISATSGGITDTQYF. For the CDR3, the DNA is TGTGCCATCAGTGCAACTAGCGGGGGGATCACAGATACGCAGTATTTT.

The rearrangement links TRBV27 to TRBJ2-7; 8 nucleotides line up with TRBD1. The CDR3 length is 17 residues. Per the germline V gene, CDR1 is MNHEY and CDR2 is SMNVEV (reference sequence). Trimming cost V 3 bases and J 9 bases; bases outside gene matches: 19. The CDR3 sequence is CASSLSGQAGGVIGQYF. The CDR3 DNA is TGTGCCAGCAGTTTGTCGGGACAGGCCGGCGGGGTAATAGGGCAGTACTTC.

DNA for the CDR3: TGTGCCAGCAGCCAAGGTCAGAGGGCCTATGGCTACACCTTC. Translated, it gives CASSQGQRAYGYTF. The chain carries TRBV13 and TRBJ1-2; unclear D gene. Germline lookup yields CDR1 PRHDT and CDR2 FYEKMQ (reference sequence). Trimming shortened V by 5 bases and J by 4 bases, and 14 bases separated the two germline ends. This CDR3 region has 14 residues.

V and J are TRBV11-2 and TRBJ2-7; 11 bases fit TRBD2. The germline CDR1 and CDR2 sequences are SGHAT and FQNNGV. This CDR3 comprises 14 residues. With V trimmed by 5 bases and J by 3 bases, 3 bases remained unmatched. This CDR3 reads CASSEGTSGYEQYF. As DNA, the CDR3 is TGTGCCAGCAGCGAGGGGACTAGCGGCTACGAGCAGTACTTC. Combining the CDR3 with reference TRBV11-2 and TRBJ2-7 gives the whole variable domain EAGVAQSPRYKIIEKRQSVAFWCNPISGHATLYWYQQILGQGPKLLIQFQNNGVVDDSQLPKDRFSAERLKGVDSTLKIQPAKLEDSAVYLCASSEGTSGYEQYFGPGTRLTVT.

There are a few counts of this clone. V and J are TRBV3-1 (or the pseudogene TRBV3-2) and TRBJ1-2; 7 bases align to TRBD1. Trimming removed 5 bases from V and 11 bases from J; junction bases left unmatched: 5. CDR1 is LGHDT, CDR2 YNNKEL, per germline (reference sequence). The CDR3 sequence is 11 residues long. CDR3 region: CASSRQGGYTF. The CDR3, as DNA: TGTGCCAGCAGCAGACAGGGTGGGTACACCTTC.

The chain joins TRBV4-1 to TRBJ2-7; 10 bases align to TRBD2. CDR3 length: 16 amino acids. With 0 bases clipped from V and 7 bases from J, the junction kept 9 bases outside the gene matches. The germline V gene has CDR1 MGHRA and CDR2 YSYEKL. The CDR3: CASSQEWGLALGEQYF. DNA of the CDR3: TGCGCCAGCAGCCAAGAATGGGGACTAGCGCTGGGAGAGCAGTACTTC.